Presented here are 9 T cell receptor beta chains from one specimen sequenced in a study of T-cell reconstitution after alpha-beta-depleted transplantation in children. Library preparation (for TCRbeta) was performed with unique molecular identifiers. TCRdb recomputed calls from the PCR reads with MiXCR, one row per CDR3 protein. In the table there are about 500,000 distinct CDR3 sequences, over 9.5% of which are singletons. Here the sequenced sample was PBMCs, mostly from graft donor cells, taken 180 days after TCRalphabeta/CD19-depleted stem cell transplant. These receptors all come from a female patient under 10 years old who had a stem cell transplant for aplastic anemia, so the T cells may come from the graft donor.

The chain recombines TRBV11-2 with TRBJ2-3, with a tentative D call TRBD2 (7 bases). Trimming shortened V by 4 bases and J by 2 bases, and 16 bases separated the two germline ends. The CDR3 spans 16 residues. CDR1 and CDR2 (germline): SGHAT, FQNNGV. The CDR3: CASSSRGRGSTDTQYF. The CDR3 bases are TGTGCCAGCAGCTCAAGAGGGAGGGGGTCCACAGATACGCAGTATTTT.

J is TRBJ1-2 and V is TRBV2, with TRBD1 matching over 7 bases. Germline trimming cut 6 bases from V and 3 bases from J; bases unmatched to any gene: 13. The CDR3 length is 16 residues. Germline V lookup: CDR1 SNHLY, CDR2 FYNNEI. CDR3 bases: TGTGCCAGCAGCAACATCGGACAGGCCCTCGACTATGGCTACACCTTC. Its protein is CASSNIGQALDYGYTF.

This clonotype was detected only a few times. The V call is TRBV25-1, the J call TRBJ1-1, with 8 bases matching TRBD1. CDR1 is MGHDK and CDR2 is SYGVNS in the germline V gene. V was pared by 2 bases and J by 1 base, with 6 bases of the junction left unmatched. The CDR3 spans 16 residues. The CDR3 reads CASSEKITGGNTEAFF. The CDR3 nucleotides read TGTGCCAGCAGTGAAAAAATCACAGGGGGGAACACTGAAGCTTTCTTT. The entire variable domain, with the rest obtained from reference TRBV25-1 and TRBJ1-1, is as follows: EADIYQTPRYLVIGTGKKITLECSQTMGHDKMYWYQQDPGMELHLIHYSYGVNSTEKGDLSSESTVSRIRTEHFPLTLESARPSHTSQYLCASSEKITGGNTEAFFGQGTRLTVV.

This clonotype was seen more than once but under ten times. The genes are TRBV4-2 and TRBJ2-5; D is unclear. Germline loops: CDR1 LGHNA, CDR2 YNFKEQ. Between the trimmed V and J ends, which lost 11 bases and 5 bases, there was a span of 9 bases. The CDR3 sequence is 10 residues long. As DNA, the CDR3 is TGTGCCTGGAGAGATGAGACCCAGTACTTC. It translates to CAWRDETQYF.

This clonotype was picked up many times. The chain uses TRBV20-1 and TRBJ2-1, with TRBD2 identical over 8 bases. Per the germline V gene, CDR1 is DFQATT and CDR2 is SNEGSKA (reference sequence). V dropped 1 base and J dropped 12; count of bases not matched to a gene: 11. This CDR3 spans 14 amino acids. The CDR3 nucleotides are TGCAGTGCTAGAGGCACTAGCGGCGGTCCCCCGCAGTTCTTC. As protein: CSARGTSGGPPQFF.

The chain is built from TRBV25-1 and TRBJ2-1; D is possibly TRBD1 (6 bases). The CDR3 sequence is 16 residues long. Trimming stripped 7 bases from V and 6 bases from J, with 22 bases between. CDR1 and CDR2 (germline): MGHDK, SYGVNS. The CDR3 coding sequence is TGTGCCAGCACCGACACACAGGGTGGCCTGCCCAATGAGCAGTTCTTC. This encodes CASTDTQGGLPNEQFF.

Many counts were recorded for this clonotype. This rearrangement joins TRBV20-1 to TRBJ2-7; no reliable D call. Germline V gene data show CDR1 as DFQATT and CDR2 as SNEGSKA (reference sequence). The germline V and J ends were trimmed by 3 bases and 6 bases, with 12 bases remaining between them. The CDR3 extends over 12 amino acids. The CDR3 bases are TGCAGTGCTAGTTCAAGCGTCGGCGAGCAGTACGTC. Amino acid sequence: CSASSSVGEQYV.

The CDR3 loop is CASSSTSGSGHNEQFF. The CDR3 bases are TGTGCCAGCAGCTCAACTAGCGGGAGCGGACACAATGAGCAGTTCTTC. The chain carries TRBV7-3 and TRBJ2-1, with 11 bases identical to TRBD2. Germline-derived CDR1 and CDR2 are SGHTA and FQGTGA. The CDR3 contains 16 residues. With V trimmed by 4 bases and J by 5 bases, 7 bases remained unmatched.

V is TRBV18 and J is TRBJ1-1; D remains unclear. The CDR3 spans 13 residues. From germline, CDR1 is KGHSH and CDR2 LQKENI. The V and J ends lost 3 bases and 6 bases respectively, with 11 bases between them. The CDR3 is CASSPLLSSEAFF. CDR3 in DNA: TGTGCCAGCTCACCGCTACTAAGCTCTGAAGCTTTCTTT.